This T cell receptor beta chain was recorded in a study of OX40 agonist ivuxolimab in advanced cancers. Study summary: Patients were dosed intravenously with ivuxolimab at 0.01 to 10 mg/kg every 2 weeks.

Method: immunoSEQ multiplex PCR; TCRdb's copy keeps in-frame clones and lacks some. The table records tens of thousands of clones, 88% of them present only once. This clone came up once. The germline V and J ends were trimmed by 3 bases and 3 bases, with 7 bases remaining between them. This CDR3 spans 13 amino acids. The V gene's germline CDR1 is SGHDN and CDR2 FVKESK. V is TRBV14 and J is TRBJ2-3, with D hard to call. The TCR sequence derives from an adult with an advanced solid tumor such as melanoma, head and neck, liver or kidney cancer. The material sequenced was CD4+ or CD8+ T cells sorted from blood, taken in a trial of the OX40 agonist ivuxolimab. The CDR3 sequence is CASSHSRTDTQYF. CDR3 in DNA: TGTGCCAGCAGCCATTCGAGGACAGATACGCAGTATTTT.